The 25 T cell receptor beta chains below all came from one sample that was sequenced in a study of T cells in Graves' hyperthyroidism and ophthalmopathy. Amplification of TCR beta CDR3 regions used RNA as the template. Researchers ran a first-round RT-PCR on the TCR CDR3 using the HTBI primer set. TCRdb used MiXCR to reprocess the multiplex PCR reads, holding one entry per CDR3 protein. Among 600,000 to 650,000 distinct CDR3 sequences, 15% to 20% were seen once, and the ten largest hold approximately 3.8%. Sequencing was carried out using blood. These receptors all stem from a woman in her thirties with Graves' hyperthyroidism.

This clonotype was counted many times. The V call is TRBV28, the J call TRBJ2-5, with D maybe TRBD1 (5 bases). Germline-derived CDR1 and CDR2 are MDHEN and SYDVKM. This CDR3 is 14 amino acids long. V was clipped by 6 bases and J by 0 bases, with 11 bases between them. This chain's CDR3 is CASRYDRNQETQYF. The CDR3 nucleotides read TGTGCCAGCAGATACGACAGAAACCAAGAGACCCAGTACTTC.

This clonotype was seen repeatedly, ten times or more. This rearrangement joins TRBV27 to TRBJ2-1; 7 positions agree with TRBD2. The CDR3 totals 15 residues. Germline V gene sequence: CDR1 MNHEY, CDR2 SMNVEV (reference sequence). After removal of 6 bases from V and 7 bases from J, the junction contained 12 bases not matched to a gene. DNA of the CDR3: TGTGCCAGCAGCCCGAGTAGGAGCGGGGAAAATGAGCAGTTCTTC. It encodes CASSPSRSGENEQFF.

There are a few counts of this clonotype. The chain is built from TRBV4-1 and TRBJ2-1; 8 bases match TRBD2. CDR1 and CDR2 (germline): MGHRA, YSYEKL. The CDR3 spans 19 residues. Trimming took 3 bases from V and 1 from J; bases not matched to a gene: 14. Here the CDR3 DNA reads TGCGCCAGCAGCCATAAGCATGGGGGAGCGGGAGTATCCTACAATGAGCAGTTCTTC. Translated, it gives CASSHKHGGAGVSYNEQFF.

This clonotype was found a few times. The chain combines TRBV20-1 with TRBJ2-1; 8 positions match TRBD2. The length of the CDR3 is 14 residues. Germline CDR1 reads DFQATT; CDR2 reads SNEGSKA (reference sequence). V trimming: 4 bases; J trimming: 8 bases; junction bases outside the gene matches: 10. As DNA, the CDR3 is TGCAGTGCTAAAGATCCGGGAGGGCCGGATGAGCAGTTCTTC. It translates to CSAKDPGGPDEQFF.

This clonotype showed up many times. The chain has TRBV5-5 and TRBJ2-3; weak D call: TRBD1 (6 bases). V lost 0 bases and J 1 base, leaving 12 bases between the germline ends. Per germline, CDR1 SGHKS and CDR2 YYEKEE (reference sequence). The CDR3 is made up of 16 amino acids. The CDR3 reads CASSLGLGAGTDTQYF. CDR3 coding DNA: TGTGCCAGCAGCTTGGGGTTGGGGGCCGGCACAGATACGCAGTATTTT.

This clonotype was counted at least ten times. This rearrangement joins TRBV27 to TRBJ1-2; 9 positions match TRBD1. The junction had 4 bases not matched to a gene; V was cut back by 6 bases and J by 5 bases. This CDR3 has 13 amino acids. The germline V gene has CDR1 MNHEY and CDR2 SMNVEV (reference sequence). The CDR3, as DNA: TGTGCCAGCAGACCACAGGGGGCGTATGGCTACACCTTC. Protein sequence: CASRPQGAYGYTF.

This clonotype was observed a single time. A much larger clone is a single base away; this may be a read error. The CDR3 does not close with the conserved phenylalanine or tryptophan, likely indicating a read error. This chain connects TRBV3-1 to TRBJ1-1; TRBD1 matches 12 bases. The ends lost 4 bases at V and 9 bases at J; junction bases unmatched: 6. The CDR3 has 14 residues. Per the germline V gene, CDR1 is LGHDT and CDR2 is YNNKEL (reference sequence). Here the CDR3 reads CASSPRDRGRKAFL. CDR3 bases: TGTGCCAGCAGCCCCCGGGACAGGGGGCGGAAAGCTTTCCTT.

This clonotype came up a few times. The CDR3 DNA reads TGTGCCATCAGAGGACTAGCCCCCTACAATGAGCAGTTCTTC. This encodes CAIRGLAPYNEQFF. The gene calls are TRBV10-3 and TRBJ2-1; TRBD2 matches 8 bases. Germline V gene lookup returns CDR1 ENHRY and CDR2 SYGVKD. V lost 6 bases to trimming and J lost 2 bases; unmatched junction nucleotides: 3. The CDR3 is 14 residues long.

This clonotype was observed at least ten times. The chain joins TRBV6-1 to TRBJ2-7; 11 bases are shared with TRBD2. J gave up 5 bases and V 5 bases, and 11 bases lay outside the gene matches. Germline V gene sequence: CDR1 MNHNS, CDR2 SASEGT. The length of the CDR3 is 16 residues. CDR3 protein: CASSPSLAGGGNEQYF. CDR3 DNA sequence: TGTGCCAGCAGTCCCTCCCTAGCGGGAGGAGGTAACGAGCAGTACTTC.

Only a few counts were recorded for this clonotype. The chain carries TRBV14 and TRBJ2-7; no reliable D call. From germline, CDR1 is SGHDN and CDR2 FVKESK. The CDR3 totals 14 residues. V was trimmed by 0 bases and J by 0 bases, leaving 6 bases between them. Here the CDR3 reads CASSQDRYSYEQYF. The CDR3 region has the DNA TGTGCCAGCAGCCAAGACCGTTACTCCTACGAGCAGTACTTC.

This clonotype was seen a few times. The chain carries TRBV20-1 and TRBJ2-2, with D uncertain. Germline assignment: CDR1 DFQATT and CDR2 SNEGSKA (reference sequence). Trimming left V 5 bases short and J 5 bases short, with 15 bases between. The CDR3 has 14 amino acids. The CDR3 nucleotides read TGCAGTGCTCCGCCCCCGGCAGCTACCGGGGAGCTGTTTTTT. It codes for CSAPPPAATGELFF.

This clonotype appeared many times. The V call is TRBV28, the J call TRBJ1-2; weak D call: TRBD1 (5 bases). This CDR3 has 12 amino acids. Germline loops: CDR1 MDHEN, CDR2 SYDVKM. V was shortened by 4 bases and J by 4 bases, with 7 bases between the two germline ends. The DNA of the CDR3 is TGTGCCAGCAGTTCGGGGCTCTATGGCTACACCTTC. It codes for CASSSGLYGYTF.

In its sample, this clonotype was seen many times. This chain connects TRBV2 to TRBJ2-7; the match to TRBD2 covers 10 bases. Trimming took 3 bases from V and 0 from J; bases not matched to a gene: 5. CDR1 SNHLY and CDR2 FYNNEI come from the germline V gene. The CDR3 has 16 residues. CDR3 sequence: CASSEFEREGSYEQYF. Written as DNA, the CDR3 is TGTGCCAGCAGTGAGTTTGAGCGGGAGGGCTCCTACGAGCAGTACTTC.

The rearrangement links TRBV15 to TRBJ2-7; 11 nucleotides match TRBD2. The CDR3 is made up of 15 amino acids. Germline CDR1 reads LNHNV; CDR2 reads YYDKDF (reference sequence). Unmatched junction bases numbered 0, after V lost 1 base and J lost 1 base. The CDR3 here is CATSRGTSGSYEQYF. The DNA for the CDR3 is TGTGCCACCAGCAGAGGGACTAGCGGGTCCTACGAGCAGTACTTC.

The gene calls are TRBV5-1 and TRBJ1-3; TRBD1 is a possible D gene (6 bases). The germline V gene encodes CDR1 SGHRS and CDR2 YFSETQ. V dropped 4 bases and J dropped 2 bases, with 13 bases sitting between them. The length of the CDR3 is 15 residues. The CDR3 DNA reads TGCGCCAGCAGCCCCCAACAGGGCACTGGAAACACCATATATTTT. This gives the protein CASSPQQGTGNTIYF.

The V and J genes are TRBV19 and TRBJ1-5; weak D call: TRBD1 (6 bases). Trimming cost V 2 bases and J 4 bases, with 12 bases left between them. Germline CDR1 LNHDA, CDR2 SQIVND (reference sequence). The CDR3 is 15 residues long. The CDR3: CASSITGTTNQPQHF. The DNA for the CDR3 is TGTGCCAGTAGTATAACCGGGACAACGAATCAGCCCCAGCATTTT.

The sample holds a few counts of this clonotype. CDR3 loop: CASSQGHPYEQYF. The CDR3 DNA is TGCGCCAGCAGCCAAGGGCATCCCTACGAGCAGTACTTC. The V and J genes are TRBV4-3 and TRBJ2-7, with D uncertain. The CDR3 totals 13 residues. Trimming shortened V by 1 base and J by 2 bases, and 6 bases separated the two germline ends. The V gene's germline CDR1 is LGHNA and CDR2 YSLEER.

This clonotype was seen only a few times. The junction departs from germline at one end; a sequencing error may be responsible. The chain links TRBV7-7 to TRBJ2-5; D remains unclear. The CDR3 contains 12 residues. Germline assignment: CDR1 SSHAT and CDR2 FNYEAQ (reference sequence). CDR3 coding DNA: TGTGCTAGCAGCCCCGTAAAGGAGACCCAGTACTTC. Encoded protein: CASSPVKETQYF.

This clonotype was found many times. The chain links TRBV19 to TRBJ1-1, with D possibly matching TRBD1 (5 bases). The CDR3 consists of 13 residues. V was trimmed by 7 bases and J by 0 bases, leaving 9 bases between them. Looked up from germline, CDR1 is LNHDA and CDR2 is SQIVND (reference sequence). The CDR3 nucleotides read TGTGCCAGTAAGGGGCTCATGAACACTGAAGCTTTCTTT. Protein: CASKGLMNTEAFF.

This clonotype has only a few counts. This chain links TRBV4-3 with TRBJ2-7; 7 bases map to TRBD2. Germline loops: CDR1 LGHNA, CDR2 YSLEER. The J segment lost 0 bases and the V segment lost 4 bases, leaving 9 bases of the junction unmatched. The CDR3 loop spans 16 amino acids. The CDR3 DNA follows: TGCGCCAGCAGCCCTCTTCCCGGGAGGACCTCCTACGAGCAGTACTTC. Its translation is CASSPLPGRTSYEQYF.

This clonotype came up a few times. V is TRBV9 and J is TRBJ2-1, with 8 nucleotides matching TRBD2. The CDR3 is made up of 15 amino acids. V lost 2 bases to trimming and J lost 0 bases; unmatched junction nucleotides: 1. Germline assignment: CDR1 SGDLS and CDR2 YYNGEE. CDR3 protein: CASSVGRASYNEQFF. DNA for the CDR3: TGTGCCAGCAGCGTCGGGAGGGCCTCCTACAATGAGCAGTTCTTC.

There are many counts of this clonotype. The V and J genes are TRBV15 and TRBJ1-1; D might be TRBD1 (5 bases). Per germline, CDR1 LNHNV and CDR2 YYDKDF (reference sequence). The CDR3 loop spans 15 amino acids. V was trimmed by 0 bases and J by 3 bases, leaving 11 bases between them. The CDR3 loop is CATSRDRGGDTEAFF. Written as DNA, the CDR3 is TGTGCCACCAGCAGAGATCGGGGGGGGGACACTGAAGCTTTCTTT.

This clonotype was seen at least ten times. The chain has TRBV6-1 and TRBJ1-2; D remains ambiguous. The CDR3 runs to 13 residues. Germline V gene lookup returns CDR1 MNHNS and CDR2 SASEGT. With 6 bases removed from V and 3 bases from J, the gap between germline ends came to 11 bases. CDR3 loop: CASRLTDDYGYTF. The CDR3 DNA reads as TGTGCCAGCAGGTTGACGGACGACTATGGCTACACCTTC.

The chain couples TRBV11-2 to TRBJ2-1; TRBD2 is a possible D gene (6 bases). V dropped 6 bases and J dropped 0 bases, with 27 bases sitting between them. CDR3 length equals 20 residues. Germline lookup yields CDR1 SGHAT and CDR2 FQNNGV. The CDR3 protein is CASRPEVGRPAGSSYNEQFF. In nucleotides, the CDR3 is TGTGCCAGCAGACCCGAAGTCGGCAGGCCGGCGGGGAGCTCCTACAATGAGCAGTTCTTC.

Comment on this clonotype: This may arise from a read error, as a much more abundant clone is one base away. The conserved phenylalanine or tryptophan is not found at the CDR3 terminus, so this likely reflects a read error. The gene calls are TRBV28 and TRBJ2-7, with 11 nucleotides matching TRBD1. The germline gives CDR1 MDHEN, CDR2 SYDVKM. This CDR3 is 13 amino acids long. V was clipped by 8 bases and J by 6 bases; unmatched bases: 6. The CDR3 region is CASLGQGGGEQYL. CDR3 nucleotides: TGTGCCAGCTTGGGACAGGGGGGAGGCGAGCAGTACCTC.